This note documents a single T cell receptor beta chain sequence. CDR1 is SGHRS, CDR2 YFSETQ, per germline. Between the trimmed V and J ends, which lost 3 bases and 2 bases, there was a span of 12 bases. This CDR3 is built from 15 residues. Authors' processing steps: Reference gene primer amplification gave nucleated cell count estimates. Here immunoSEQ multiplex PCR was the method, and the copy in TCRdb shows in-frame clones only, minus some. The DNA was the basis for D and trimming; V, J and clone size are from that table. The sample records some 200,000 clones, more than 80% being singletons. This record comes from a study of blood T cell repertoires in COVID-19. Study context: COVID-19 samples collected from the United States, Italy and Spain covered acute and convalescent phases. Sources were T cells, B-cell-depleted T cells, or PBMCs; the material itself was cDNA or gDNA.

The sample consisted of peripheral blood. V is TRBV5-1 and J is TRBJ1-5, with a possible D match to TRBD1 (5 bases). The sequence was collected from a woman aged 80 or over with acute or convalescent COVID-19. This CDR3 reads CASSSGVGGNQPQHF. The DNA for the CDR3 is TGCGCCAGCAGCTCTGGAGTAGGGGGCAATCAGCCCCAGCATTTT.